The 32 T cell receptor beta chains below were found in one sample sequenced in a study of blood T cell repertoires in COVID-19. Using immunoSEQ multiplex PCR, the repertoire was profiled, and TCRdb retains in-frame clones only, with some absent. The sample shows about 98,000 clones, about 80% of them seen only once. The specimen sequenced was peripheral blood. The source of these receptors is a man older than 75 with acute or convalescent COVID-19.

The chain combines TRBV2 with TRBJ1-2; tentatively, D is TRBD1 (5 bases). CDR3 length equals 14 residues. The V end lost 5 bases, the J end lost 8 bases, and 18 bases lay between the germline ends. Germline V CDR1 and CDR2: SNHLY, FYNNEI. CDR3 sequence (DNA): TGTGCCAGCAGTAGCCAGGGCCGCCCGGTGGGCTACACCTTC. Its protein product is CASSSQGRPVGYTF.

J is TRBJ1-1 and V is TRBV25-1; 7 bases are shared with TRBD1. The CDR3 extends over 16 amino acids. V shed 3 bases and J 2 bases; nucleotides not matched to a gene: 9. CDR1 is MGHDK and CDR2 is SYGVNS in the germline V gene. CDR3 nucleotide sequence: TGTGCCAGCAGTGATCCTCGACAGGGTATAAACACTGAAGCTTTCTTT. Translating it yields CASSDPRQGINTEAFF.

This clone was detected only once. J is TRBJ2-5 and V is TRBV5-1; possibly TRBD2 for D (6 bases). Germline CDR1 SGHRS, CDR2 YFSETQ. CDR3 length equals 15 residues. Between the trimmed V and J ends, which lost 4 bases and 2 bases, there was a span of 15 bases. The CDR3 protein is CASSLQRRDQETQYF. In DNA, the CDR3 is TGCGCCAGCAGCCTCCAGAGGAGGGATCAAGAGACCCAGTACTTC. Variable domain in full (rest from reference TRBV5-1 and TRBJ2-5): KAGVTQTPRYLIKTRGQQVTLSCSPISGHRSVSWYQQTPGQGLQFLFEYFSETQRNKGNFPGRFSGRQFSNSRSEMNVSTLELGDSALYLCASSLQRRDQETQYFGPGTRLLVL.

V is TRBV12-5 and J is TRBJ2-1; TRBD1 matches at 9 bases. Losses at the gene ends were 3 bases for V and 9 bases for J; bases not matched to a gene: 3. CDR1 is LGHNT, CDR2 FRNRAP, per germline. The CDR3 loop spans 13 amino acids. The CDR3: CASGFGQGREQFF. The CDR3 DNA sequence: TGTGCTAGTGGTTTCGGACAGGGGCGTGAGCAGTTCTTC. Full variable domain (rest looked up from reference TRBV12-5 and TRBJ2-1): DARVTQTPRHKVTEMGQEVTMRCQPILGHNTVFWYRQTMMQGLELLAYFRNRAPLDDSGMPKDRFSAEMPDATLATLKIQPSEPRDSAVYFCASGFGQGREQFFGPGTRLTVL.

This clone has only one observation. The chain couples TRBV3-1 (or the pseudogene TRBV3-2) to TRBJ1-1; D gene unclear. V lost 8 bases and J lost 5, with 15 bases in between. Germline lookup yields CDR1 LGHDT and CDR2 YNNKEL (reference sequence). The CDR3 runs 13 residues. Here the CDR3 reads CASRPRPGTEAFF. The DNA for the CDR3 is TGTGCCAGCCGTCCCCGGCCCGGGACTGAAGCTTTCTTT.

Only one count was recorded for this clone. This CDR3 reads CASSGAGGLKDTQYF. The CDR3 DNA follows: TGCGCCAGCAGTGGCGCGGGGGGCCTTAAAGATACGCAGTATTTT. This sequence joins TRBV10-1 and TRBJ2-3; 8 bases match TRBD2. This CDR3 has 15 residues. J was trimmed by 5 bases and V by 4 bases; bases with no gene match: 8. Germline CDR1 WNHNN, CDR2 SYGVQD (reference sequence).

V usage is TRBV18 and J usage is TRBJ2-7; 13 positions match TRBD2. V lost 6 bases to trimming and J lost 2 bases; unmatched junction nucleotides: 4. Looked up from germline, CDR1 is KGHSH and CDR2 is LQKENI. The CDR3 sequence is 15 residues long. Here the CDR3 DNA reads TGTGCCAGCTCCACAACTAGCGGGGGGGCCTACGAGCAGTACTTC. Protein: CASSTTSGGAYEQYF.

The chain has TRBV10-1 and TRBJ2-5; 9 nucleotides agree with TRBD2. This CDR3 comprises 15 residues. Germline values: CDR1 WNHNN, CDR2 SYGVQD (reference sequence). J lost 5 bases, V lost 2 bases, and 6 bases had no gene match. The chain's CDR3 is CASSEAGGPDETQYF. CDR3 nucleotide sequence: TGCGCCAGCAGTGAGGCGGGAGGGCCGGATGAGACCCAGTACTTC.

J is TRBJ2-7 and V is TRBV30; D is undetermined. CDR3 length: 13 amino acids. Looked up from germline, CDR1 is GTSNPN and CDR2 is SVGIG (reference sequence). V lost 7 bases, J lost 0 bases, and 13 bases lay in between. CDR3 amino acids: CAYEAYLSYEQYF. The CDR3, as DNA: TGTGCCTACGAAGCCTACCTCTCCTACGAGCAGTACTTC.

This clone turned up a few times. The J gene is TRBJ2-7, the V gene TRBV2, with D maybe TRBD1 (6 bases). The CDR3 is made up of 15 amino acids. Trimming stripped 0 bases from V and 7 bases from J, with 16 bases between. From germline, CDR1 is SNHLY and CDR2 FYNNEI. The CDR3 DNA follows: TGTGCCAGCAGTGAAGCCAGGGGCGCCTTTGGGGAGCAGTACTTC. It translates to CASSEARGAFGEQYF.

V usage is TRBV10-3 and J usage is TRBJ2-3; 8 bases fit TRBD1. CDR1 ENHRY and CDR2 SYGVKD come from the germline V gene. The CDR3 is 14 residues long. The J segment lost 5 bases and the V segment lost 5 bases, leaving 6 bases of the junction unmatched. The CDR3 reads CAISPGTGKDTQYF. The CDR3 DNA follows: TGTGCCATCAGTCCCGGGACAGGAAAAGATACGCAGTATTTT.

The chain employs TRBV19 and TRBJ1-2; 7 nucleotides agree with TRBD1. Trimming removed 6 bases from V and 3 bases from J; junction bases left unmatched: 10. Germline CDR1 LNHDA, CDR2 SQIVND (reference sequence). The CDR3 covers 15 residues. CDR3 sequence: CASRERGQIDYGYTF. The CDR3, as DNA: TGTGCCAGTAGGGAAAGGGGGCAAATAGACTATGGCTACACCTTC.

CDR3 DNA: TGCGCCAGCAGCCAACAGACTCTAGCGGGGGGAAATACCGGGGAGCTGTTTTTT. Protein product: CASSQQTLAGGNTGELFF. This rearrangement joins TRBV4-3 to TRBJ2-2, with 11 positions matching TRBD2. V lost 2 bases to trimming and J lost 5 bases; unmatched junction nucleotides: 10. There are 18 residues in the CDR3. From germline, CDR1 is LGHNA and CDR2 YSLEER.

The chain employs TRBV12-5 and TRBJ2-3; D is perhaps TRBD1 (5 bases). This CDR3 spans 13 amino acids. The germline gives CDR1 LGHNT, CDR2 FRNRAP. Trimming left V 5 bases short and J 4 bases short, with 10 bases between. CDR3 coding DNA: TGTGCTAGTGGTCCAGGGTGGCCAGATACGCAGTATTTT. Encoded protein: CASGPGWPDTQYF.

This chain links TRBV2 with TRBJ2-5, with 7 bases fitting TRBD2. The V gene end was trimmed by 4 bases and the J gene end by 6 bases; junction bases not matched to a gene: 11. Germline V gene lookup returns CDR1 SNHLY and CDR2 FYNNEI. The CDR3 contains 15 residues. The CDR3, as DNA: TGTGCCAGCAGTGCGAGCGGGGTTGCTTCAAAGACCCAGTACTTC. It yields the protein CASSASGVASKTQYF.

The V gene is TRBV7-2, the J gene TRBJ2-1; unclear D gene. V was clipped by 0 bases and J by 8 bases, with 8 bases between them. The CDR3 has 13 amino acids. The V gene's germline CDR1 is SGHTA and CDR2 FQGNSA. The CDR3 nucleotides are TGTGCCAGCAGCTTAGCGCGAGCCGATGAGCAGTTCTTC. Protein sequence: CASSLARADEQFF.

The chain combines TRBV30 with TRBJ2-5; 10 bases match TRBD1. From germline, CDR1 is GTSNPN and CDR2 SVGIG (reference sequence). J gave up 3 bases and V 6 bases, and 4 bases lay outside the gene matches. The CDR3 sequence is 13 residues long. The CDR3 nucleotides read TGTGCCTGTTCCGGGACAGGGGAAGAGACCCAGTACTTC. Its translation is CACSGTGEETQYF.

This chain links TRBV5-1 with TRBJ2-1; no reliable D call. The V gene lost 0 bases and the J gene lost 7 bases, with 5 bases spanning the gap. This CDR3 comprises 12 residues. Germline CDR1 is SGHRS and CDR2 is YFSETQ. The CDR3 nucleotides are TGCGCCAGCAGCTTGGTGGAGAATGAGCAGTTCTTC. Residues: CASSLVENEQFF. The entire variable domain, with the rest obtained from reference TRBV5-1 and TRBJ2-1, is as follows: KAGVTQTPRYLIKTRGQQVTLSCSPISGHRSVSWYQQTPGQGLQFLFEYFSETQRNKGNFPGRFSGRQFSNSRSEMNVSTLELGDSALYLCASSLVENEQFFGPGTRLTVL.

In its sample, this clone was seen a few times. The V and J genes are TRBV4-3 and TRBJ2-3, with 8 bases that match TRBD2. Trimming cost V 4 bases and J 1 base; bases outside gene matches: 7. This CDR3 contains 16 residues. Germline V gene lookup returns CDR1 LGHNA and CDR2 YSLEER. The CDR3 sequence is CASSLVGRARTDTQYF. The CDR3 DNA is TGCGCCAGCAGCCTCGTCGGGAGGGCTCGCACAGATACGCAGTATTTT.

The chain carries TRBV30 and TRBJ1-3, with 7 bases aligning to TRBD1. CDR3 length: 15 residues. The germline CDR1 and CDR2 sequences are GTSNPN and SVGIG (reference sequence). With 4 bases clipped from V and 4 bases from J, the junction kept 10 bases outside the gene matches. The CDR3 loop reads CAWILRTGEGNTIYF. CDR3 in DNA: TGTGCCTGGATCCTTAGGACAGGCGAAGGAAACACCATATATTTT.

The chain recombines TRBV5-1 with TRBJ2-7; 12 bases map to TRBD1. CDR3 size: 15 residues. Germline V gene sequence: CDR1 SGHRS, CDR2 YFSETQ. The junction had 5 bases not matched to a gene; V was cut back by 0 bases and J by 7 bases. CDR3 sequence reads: CASSLEGQGAREQYF. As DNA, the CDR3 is TGCGCCAGCAGCTTGGAGGGACAGGGGGCTCGGGAGCAGTACTTC.

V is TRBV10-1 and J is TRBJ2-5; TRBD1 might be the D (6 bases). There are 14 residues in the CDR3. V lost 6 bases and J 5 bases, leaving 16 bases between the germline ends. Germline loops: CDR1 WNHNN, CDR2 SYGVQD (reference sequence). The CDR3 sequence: CASSETGSQETQYF. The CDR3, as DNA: TGCGCCAGCAGCGAAACAGGGAGCCAGGAGACCCAGTACTTC.

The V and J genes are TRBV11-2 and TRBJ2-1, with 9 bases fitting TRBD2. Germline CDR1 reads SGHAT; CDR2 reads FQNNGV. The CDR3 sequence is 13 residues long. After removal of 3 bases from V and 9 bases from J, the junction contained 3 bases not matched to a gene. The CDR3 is CASSFRTSVEQFF. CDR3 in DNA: TGTGCCAGCAGCTTTAGGACTAGCGTTGAGCAGTTCTTC. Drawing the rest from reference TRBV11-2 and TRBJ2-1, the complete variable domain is EAGVAQSPRYKIIEKRQSVAFWCNPISGHATLYWYQQILGQGPKLLIQFQNNGVVDDSQLPKDRFSAERLKGVDSTLKIQPAKLEDSAVYLCASSFRTSVEQFFGPGTRLTVL.

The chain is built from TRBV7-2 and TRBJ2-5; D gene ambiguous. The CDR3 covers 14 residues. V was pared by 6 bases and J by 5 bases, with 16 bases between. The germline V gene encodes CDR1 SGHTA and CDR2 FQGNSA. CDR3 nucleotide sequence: TGTGCCAGCAGGTCCCAGGTTTGGGTGGAGACCCAGTACTTC. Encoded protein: CASRSQVWVETQYF.

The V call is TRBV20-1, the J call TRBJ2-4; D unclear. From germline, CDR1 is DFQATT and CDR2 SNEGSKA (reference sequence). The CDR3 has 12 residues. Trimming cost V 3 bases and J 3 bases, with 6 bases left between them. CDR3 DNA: TGCAGTGCTAGTACCAGCAAAAACATTCAGTACTTC. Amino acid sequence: CSASTSKNIQYF.

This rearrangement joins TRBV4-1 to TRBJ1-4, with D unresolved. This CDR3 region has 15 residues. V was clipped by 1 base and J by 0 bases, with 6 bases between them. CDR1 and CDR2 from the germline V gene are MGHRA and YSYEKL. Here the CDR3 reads CASSQVETTNEKLFF. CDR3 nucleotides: TGCGCCAGCAGCCAAGTGGAGACAACTAATGAAAAACTGTTTTTT.

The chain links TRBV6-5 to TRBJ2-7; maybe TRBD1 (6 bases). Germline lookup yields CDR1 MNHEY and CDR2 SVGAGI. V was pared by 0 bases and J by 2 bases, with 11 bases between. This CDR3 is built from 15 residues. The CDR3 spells CASSYSTRGPYEQYF. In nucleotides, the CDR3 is TGTGCCAGCAGTTACTCGACCAGGGGACCCTACGAGCAGTACTTC.

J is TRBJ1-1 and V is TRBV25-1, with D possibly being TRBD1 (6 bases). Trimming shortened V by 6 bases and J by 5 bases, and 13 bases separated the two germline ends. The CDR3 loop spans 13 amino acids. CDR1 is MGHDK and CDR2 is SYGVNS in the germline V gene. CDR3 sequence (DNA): TGTGCCAGCAGAGAGCAGGGGCGGACTGAAGCTTTCTTT. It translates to CASREQGRTEAFF.

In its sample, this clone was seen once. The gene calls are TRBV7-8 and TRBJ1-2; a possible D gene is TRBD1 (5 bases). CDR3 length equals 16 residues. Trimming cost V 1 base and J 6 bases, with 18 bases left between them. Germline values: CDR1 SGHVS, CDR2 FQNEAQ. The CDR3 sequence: CASSLGYRPQANGYTF. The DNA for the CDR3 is TGTGCCAGCAGCTTAGGTTACAGGCCCCAAGCGAATGGCTACACCTTC.

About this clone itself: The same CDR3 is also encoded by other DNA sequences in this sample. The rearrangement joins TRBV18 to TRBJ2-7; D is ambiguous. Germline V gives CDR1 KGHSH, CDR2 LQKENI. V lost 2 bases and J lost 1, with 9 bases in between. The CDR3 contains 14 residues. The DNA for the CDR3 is TGTGCCAGCTCACCAGAGGCAGCTTCCTACGAGCAGTACTTC. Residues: CASSPEAASYEQYF.

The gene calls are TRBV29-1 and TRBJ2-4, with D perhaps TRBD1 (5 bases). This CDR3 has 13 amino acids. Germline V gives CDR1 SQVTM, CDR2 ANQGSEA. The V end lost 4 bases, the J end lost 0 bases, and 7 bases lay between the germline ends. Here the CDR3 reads CSVADRAKNIQYF. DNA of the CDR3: TGCAGCGTTGCCGACAGAGCCAAAAACATTCAGTACTTC.

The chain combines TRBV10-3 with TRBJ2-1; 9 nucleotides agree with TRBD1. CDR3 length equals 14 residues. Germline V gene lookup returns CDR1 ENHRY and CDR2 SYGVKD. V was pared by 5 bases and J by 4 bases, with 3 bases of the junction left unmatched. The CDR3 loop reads CAISPGQGYNEQFF. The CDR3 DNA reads TGTGCCATCAGTCCGGGACAGGGTTACAATGAGCAGTTCTTC.